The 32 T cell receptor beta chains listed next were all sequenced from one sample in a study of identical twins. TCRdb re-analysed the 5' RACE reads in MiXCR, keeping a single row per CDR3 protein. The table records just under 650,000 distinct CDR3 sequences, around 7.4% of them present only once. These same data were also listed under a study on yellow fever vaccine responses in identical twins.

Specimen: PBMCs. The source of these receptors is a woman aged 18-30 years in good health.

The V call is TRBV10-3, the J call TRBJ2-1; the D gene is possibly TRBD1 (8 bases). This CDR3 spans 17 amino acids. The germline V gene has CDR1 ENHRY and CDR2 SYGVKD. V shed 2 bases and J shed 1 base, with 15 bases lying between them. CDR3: CAISEVTGGGSYNEQFF. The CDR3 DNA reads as TGTGCCATCAGTGAGGTCACAGGGGGGGGTTCCTACAATGAGCAGTTCTTC.

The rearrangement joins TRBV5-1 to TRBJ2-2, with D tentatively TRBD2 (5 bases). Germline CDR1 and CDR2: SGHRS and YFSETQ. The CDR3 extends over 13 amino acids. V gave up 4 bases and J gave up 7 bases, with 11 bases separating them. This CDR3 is CASSVDGSGELFF. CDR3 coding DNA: TGCGCCAGCAGCGTGGATGGGAGCGGGGAGCTGTTTTTT. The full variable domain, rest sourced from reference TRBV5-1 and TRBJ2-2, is KAGVTQTPRYLIKTRGQQVTLSCSPISGHRSVSWYQQTPGQGLQFLFEYFSETQRNKGNFPGRFSGRQFSNSRSEMNVSTLELGDSALYLCASSVDGSGELFFGEGSRLTVL.

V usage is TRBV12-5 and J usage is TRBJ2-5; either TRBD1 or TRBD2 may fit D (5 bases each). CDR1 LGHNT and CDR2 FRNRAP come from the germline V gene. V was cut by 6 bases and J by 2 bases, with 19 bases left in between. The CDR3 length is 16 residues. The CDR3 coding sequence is TGTGCTAGTGGCCCCGGGACGAGGGGCTTTCAAGAGACCCAGTACTTC. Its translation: CASGPGTRGFQETQYF.

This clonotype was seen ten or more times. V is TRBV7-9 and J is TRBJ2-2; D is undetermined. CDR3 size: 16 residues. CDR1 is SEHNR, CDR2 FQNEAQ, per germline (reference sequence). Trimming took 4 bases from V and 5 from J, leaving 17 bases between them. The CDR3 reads CASSSNRVQVTGELFF. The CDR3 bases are TGTGCCAGCAGCTCGAACCGGGTTCAGGTTACCGGGGAGCTGTTTTTT.

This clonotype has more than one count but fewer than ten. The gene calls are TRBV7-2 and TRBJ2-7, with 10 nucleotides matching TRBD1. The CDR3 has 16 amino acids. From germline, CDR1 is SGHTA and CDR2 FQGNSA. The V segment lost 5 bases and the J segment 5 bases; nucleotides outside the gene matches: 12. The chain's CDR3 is CASSPSGTGDLHEQYV. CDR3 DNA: TGTGCCAGCAGCCCCTCGGGGACAGGGGATCTCCACGAGCAGTACGTC.

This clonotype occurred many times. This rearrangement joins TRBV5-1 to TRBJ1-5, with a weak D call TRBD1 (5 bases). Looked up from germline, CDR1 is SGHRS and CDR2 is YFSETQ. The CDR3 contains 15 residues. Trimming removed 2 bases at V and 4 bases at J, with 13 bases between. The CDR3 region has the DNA TGCGCCAGCAGCTTAGGGACGGTTGAAAATCAGCCCCAGCATTTT. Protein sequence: CASSLGTVENQPQHF.

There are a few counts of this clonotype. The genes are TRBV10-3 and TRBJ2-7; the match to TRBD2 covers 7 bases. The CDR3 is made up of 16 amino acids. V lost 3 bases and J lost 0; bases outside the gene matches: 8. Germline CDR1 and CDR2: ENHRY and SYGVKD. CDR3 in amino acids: CAISDPPGTTSYEQYF. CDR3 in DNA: TGTGCCATCAGTGATCCCCCCGGGACTACCTCCTACGAGCAGTACTTC.

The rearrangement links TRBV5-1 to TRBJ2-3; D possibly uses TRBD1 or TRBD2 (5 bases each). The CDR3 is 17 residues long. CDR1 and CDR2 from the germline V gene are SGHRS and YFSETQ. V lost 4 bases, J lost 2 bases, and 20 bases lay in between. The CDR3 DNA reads TGCGCCAGCAGCAAAGCACCGGGACCGACCCCCACAGATACGCAGTATTTT. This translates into CASSKAPGPTPTDTQYF. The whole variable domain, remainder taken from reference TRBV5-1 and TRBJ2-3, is KAGVTQTPRYLIKTRGQQVTLSCSPISGHRSVSWYQQTPGQGLQFLFEYFSETQRNKGNFPGRFSGRQFSNSRSEMNVSTLELGDSALYLCASSKAPGPTPTDTQYFGPGTRLTVL.

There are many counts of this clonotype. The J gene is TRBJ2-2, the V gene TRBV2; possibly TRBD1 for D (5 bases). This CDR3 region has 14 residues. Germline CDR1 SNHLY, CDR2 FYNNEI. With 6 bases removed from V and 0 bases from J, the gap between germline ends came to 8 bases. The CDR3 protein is CASSGQANTGELFF. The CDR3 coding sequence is TGTGCCAGCAGCGGACAAGCGAACACCGGGGAGCTGTTTTTT.

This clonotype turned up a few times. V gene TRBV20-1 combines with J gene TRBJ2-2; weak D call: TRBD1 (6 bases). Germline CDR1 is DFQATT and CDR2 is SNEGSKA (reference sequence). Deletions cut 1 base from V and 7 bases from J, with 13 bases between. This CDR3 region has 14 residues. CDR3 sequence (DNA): TGCAGTGCTAGAGTCCGAGGGGGAGACGGGGAGCTGTTTTTT. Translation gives CSARVRGGDGELFF.

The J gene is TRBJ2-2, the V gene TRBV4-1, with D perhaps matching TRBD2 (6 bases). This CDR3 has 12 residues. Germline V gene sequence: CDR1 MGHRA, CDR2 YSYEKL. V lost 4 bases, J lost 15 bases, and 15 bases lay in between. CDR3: CASSPGSRVMFF. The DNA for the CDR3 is TGCGCCAGCAGCCCCGGGAGCCGAGTGATGTTTTTT.

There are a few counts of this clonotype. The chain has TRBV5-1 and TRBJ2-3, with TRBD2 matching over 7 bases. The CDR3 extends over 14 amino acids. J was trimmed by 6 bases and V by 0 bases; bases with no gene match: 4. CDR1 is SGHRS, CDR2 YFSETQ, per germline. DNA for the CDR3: TGCGCCAGCAGCTTGGGCCTAGCGGAGGATACGCAGTATTTT. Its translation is CASSLGLAEDTQYF.

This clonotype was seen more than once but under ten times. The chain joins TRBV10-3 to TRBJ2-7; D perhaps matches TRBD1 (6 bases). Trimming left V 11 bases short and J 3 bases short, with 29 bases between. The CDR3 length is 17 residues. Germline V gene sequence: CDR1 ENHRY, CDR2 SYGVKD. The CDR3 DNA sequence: TGTGCCGTACGAAGAGAGAAAGTCACAGGGCGGGTCTACGAGCAGTACTTC. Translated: CAVRREKVTGRVYEQYF.

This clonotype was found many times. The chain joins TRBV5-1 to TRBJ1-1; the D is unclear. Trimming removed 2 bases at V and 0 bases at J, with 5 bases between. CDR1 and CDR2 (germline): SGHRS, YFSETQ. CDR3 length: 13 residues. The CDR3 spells CASSFSVNTEAFF. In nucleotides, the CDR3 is TGCGCCAGCAGCTTTTCGGTGAACACTGAAGCTTTCTTT.

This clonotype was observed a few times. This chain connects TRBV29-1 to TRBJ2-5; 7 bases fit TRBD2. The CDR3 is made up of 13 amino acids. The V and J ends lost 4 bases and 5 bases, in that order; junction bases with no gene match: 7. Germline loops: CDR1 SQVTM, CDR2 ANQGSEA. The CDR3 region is CSVGRGTGETQYF. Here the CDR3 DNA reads TGCAGCGTTGGGCGGGGGACCGGCGAGACCCAGTACTTC.

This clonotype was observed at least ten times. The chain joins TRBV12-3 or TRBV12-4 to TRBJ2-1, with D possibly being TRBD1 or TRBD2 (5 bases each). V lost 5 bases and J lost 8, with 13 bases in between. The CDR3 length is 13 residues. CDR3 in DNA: TGTGCCAGCAGTAACAGGAGGCGGGATGAGCAGTTCTTC. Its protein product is CASSNRRRDEQFF.

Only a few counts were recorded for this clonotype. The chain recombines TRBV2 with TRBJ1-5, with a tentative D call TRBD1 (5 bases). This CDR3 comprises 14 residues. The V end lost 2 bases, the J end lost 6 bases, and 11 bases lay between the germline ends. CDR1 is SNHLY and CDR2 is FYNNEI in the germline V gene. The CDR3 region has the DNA TGTGCCAGCAGTGAATGGCCAGGGAGTCAGCCCCAGCATTTT. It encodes CASSEWPGSQPQHF.

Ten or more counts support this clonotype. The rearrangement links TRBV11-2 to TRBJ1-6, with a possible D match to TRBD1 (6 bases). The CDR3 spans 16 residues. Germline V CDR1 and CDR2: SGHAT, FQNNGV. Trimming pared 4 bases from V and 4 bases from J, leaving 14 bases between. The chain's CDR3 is CASSSYTGQYNSPLHF. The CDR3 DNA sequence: TGTGCCAGCAGCTCATACACAGGACAGTATAATTCACCCCTCCACTTT.

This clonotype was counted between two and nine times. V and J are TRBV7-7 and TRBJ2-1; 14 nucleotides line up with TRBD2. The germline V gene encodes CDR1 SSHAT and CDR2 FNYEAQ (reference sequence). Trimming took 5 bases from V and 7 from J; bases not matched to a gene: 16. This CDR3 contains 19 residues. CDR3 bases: TGTGCCAGCAGCCCGGCGTTAACCGGGACTAGCGGGAGAAGGAATGAGCAGTTCTTC. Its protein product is CASSPALTGTSGRRNEQFF.

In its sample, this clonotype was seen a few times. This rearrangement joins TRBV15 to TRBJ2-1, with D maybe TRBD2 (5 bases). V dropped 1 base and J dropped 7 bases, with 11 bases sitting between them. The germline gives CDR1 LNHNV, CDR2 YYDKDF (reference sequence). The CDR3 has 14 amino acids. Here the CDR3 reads CATSRAPGGNEQFF. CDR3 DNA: TGTGCCACCAGCAGAGCACCAGGCGGGAATGAGCAGTTCTTC.

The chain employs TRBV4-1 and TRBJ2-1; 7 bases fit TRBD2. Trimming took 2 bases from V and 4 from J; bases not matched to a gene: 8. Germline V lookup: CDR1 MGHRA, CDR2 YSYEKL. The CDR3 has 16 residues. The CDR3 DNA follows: TGCGCCAGCAGCCAACGTCTAGCGGAGCCATACAATGAGCAGTTCTTC. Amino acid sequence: CASSQRLAEPYNEQFF.

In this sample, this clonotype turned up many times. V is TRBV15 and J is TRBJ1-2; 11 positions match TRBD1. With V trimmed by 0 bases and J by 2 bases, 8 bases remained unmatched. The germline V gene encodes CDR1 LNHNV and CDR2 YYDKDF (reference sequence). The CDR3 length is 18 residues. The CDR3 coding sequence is TGTGCCACCAGCAGAGATTTTGGGACAGGGGGATCAAACTATGGCTACACCTTC. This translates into CATSRDFGTGGSNYGYTF.

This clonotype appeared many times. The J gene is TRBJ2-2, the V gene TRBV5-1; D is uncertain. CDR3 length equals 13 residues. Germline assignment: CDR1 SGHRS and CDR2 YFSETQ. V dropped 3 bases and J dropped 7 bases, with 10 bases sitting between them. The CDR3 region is CASSSIDGGELFF. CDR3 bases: TGCGCCAGCAGCTCTATCGACGGCGGGGAGCTGTTTTTT.

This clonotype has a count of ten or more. The CDR3 is CASSLRGAAYQPQHF. In DNA, the CDR3 is TGTGCCAGCAGCTTGCGTGGGGCAGCGTATCAGCCCCAGCATTTT. This rearrangement joins TRBV5-6 to TRBJ1-5, with TRBD1 as a possible D gene (5 bases). CDR1 and CDR2 (germline): SGHDT, YYEEEE. The CDR3 is 15 residues long. The V and J ends lost 1 base and 5 bases respectively, with 13 bases between them.

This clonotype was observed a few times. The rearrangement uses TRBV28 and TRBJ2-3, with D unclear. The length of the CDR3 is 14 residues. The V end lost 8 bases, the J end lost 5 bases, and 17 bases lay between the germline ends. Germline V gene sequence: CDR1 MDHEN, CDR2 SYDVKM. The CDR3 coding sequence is TGTGCCAGCGGGCAGGATACGGCCCTAGATACGCAGTATTTT. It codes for CASGQDTALDTQYF.

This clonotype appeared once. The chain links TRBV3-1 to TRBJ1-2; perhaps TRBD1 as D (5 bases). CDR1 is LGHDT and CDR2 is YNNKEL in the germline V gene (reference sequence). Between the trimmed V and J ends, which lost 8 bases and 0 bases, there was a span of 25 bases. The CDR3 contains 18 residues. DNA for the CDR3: TGTGCCAGCGGCCCCAGGCCCCTGTACAGGACTTCTAACTATGGCTACACCTTC. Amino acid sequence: CASGPRPLYRTSNYGYTF.

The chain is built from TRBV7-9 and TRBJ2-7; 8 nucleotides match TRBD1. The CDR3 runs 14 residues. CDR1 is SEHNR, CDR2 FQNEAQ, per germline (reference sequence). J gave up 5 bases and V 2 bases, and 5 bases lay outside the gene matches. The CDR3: CASSLTDRGHEQYF. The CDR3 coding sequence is TGTGCCAGCAGCTTAACCGACAGGGGCCACGAGCAGTACTTC.

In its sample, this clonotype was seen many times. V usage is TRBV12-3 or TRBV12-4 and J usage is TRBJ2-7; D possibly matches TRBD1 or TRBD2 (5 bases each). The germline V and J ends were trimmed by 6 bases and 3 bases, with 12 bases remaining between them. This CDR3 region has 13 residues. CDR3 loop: CASSQGTDYEQYV. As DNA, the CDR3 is TGTGCCAGCAGCCAAGGGACCGACTACGAGCAGTACGTC.

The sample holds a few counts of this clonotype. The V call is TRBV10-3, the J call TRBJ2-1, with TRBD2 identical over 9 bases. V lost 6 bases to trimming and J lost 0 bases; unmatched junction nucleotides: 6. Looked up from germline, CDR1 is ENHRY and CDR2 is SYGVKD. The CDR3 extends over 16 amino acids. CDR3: CAIRPLAGSSYNEQFF. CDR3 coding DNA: TGTGCCATCAGGCCCCTAGCGGGGAGCTCCTACAATGAGCAGTTCTTC.

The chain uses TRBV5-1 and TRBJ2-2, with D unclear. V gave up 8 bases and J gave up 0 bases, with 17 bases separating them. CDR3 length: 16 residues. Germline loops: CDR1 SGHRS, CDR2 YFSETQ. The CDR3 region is CASRQDVGTNTGELFF. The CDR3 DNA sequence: TGCGCCAGTCGCCAGGATGTGGGCACGAACACCGGGGAGCTGTTTTTT. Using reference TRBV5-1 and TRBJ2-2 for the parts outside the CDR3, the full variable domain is KAGVTQTPRYLIKTRGQQVTLSCSPISGHRSVSWYQQTPGQGLQFLFEYFSETQRNKGNFPGRFSGRQFSNSRSEMNVSTLELGDSALYLCASRQDVGTNTGELFFGEGSRLTVL.

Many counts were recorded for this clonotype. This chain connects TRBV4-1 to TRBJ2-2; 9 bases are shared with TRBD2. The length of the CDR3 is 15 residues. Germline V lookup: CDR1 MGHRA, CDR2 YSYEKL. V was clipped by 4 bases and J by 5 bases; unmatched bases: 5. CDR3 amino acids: CASSLGTSPTGELFF. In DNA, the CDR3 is TGCGCCAGCAGCCTCGGGACTAGCCCGACCGGGGAGCTGTTTTTT.

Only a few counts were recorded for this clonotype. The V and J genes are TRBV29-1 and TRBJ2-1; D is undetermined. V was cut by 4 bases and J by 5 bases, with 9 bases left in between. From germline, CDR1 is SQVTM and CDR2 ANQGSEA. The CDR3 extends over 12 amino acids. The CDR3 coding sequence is TGCAGCGTTGGGCCCACGGACAATGAGCAGTTCTTC. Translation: CSVGPTDNEQFF.